Here is one T cell receptor (beta chain) with its context. The data originate from a study of cytomegalovirus exposure and HLA in healthy donors. TCRdb's copy holds only in-frame clones and misses some; the assay was immunoSEQ multiplex PCR. The repertoire holds roughly 200,000 clones, with about 81% as singletons. CDR1 and CDR2 from the germline V gene are SGDLS and YYNGEE. The ends lost 3 bases at V and 3 bases at J; junction bases unmatched: 8. CDR3 length: 16 residues. The chain employs TRBV9 and TRBJ2-2; 7 bases match TRBD2. The source material was PBMCs. The sequence was obtained from a woman aged 25-40 years in good health and CMV-seronegative. The DNA for the CDR3 is TGTGCCAGCAGCGCAAAGCGGGAACGGGACACCGGGGAGCTGTTTTTT. Amino acid sequence: CASSAKRERDTGELFF. Variable domain in full (rest from reference TRBV9 and TRBJ2-2): DSGVTQTPKHLITATGQRVTLRCSPRSGDLSVYWYQQSLDQGLQFLIQYYNGEERAKGNILERFSAQQFPDLHSELNLSSLELGDSALYFCASSAKRERDTGELFFGEGSRLTVL.